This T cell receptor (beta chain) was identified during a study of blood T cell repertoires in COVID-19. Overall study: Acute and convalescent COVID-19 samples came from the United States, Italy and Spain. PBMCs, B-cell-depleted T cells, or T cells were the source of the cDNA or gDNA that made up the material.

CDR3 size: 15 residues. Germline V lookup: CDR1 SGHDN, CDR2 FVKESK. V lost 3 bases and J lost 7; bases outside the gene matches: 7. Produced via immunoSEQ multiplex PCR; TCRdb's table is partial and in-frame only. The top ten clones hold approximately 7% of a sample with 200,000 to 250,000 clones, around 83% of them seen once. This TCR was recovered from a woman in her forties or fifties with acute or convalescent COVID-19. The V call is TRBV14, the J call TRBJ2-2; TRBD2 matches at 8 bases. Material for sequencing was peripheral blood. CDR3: CASSQKRERGGELFF. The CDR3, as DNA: TGTGCCAGCAGCCAGAAGCGGGAGAGGGGCGGGGAGCTGTTTTTT.